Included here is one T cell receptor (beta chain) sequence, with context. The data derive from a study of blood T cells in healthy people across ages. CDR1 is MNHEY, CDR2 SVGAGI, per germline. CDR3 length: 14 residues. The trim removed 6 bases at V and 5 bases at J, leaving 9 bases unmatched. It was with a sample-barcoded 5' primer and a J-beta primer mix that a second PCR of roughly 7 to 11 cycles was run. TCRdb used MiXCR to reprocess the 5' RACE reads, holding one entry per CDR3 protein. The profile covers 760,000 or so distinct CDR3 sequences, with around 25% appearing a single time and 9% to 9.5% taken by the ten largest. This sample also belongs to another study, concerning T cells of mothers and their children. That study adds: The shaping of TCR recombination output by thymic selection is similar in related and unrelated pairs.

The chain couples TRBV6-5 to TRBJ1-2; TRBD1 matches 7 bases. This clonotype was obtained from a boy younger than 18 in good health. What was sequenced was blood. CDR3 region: CASSAHRGEYGYTF. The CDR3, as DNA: TGTGCCAGCAGCGCGCACAGGGGAGAGTATGGCTACACCTTC.